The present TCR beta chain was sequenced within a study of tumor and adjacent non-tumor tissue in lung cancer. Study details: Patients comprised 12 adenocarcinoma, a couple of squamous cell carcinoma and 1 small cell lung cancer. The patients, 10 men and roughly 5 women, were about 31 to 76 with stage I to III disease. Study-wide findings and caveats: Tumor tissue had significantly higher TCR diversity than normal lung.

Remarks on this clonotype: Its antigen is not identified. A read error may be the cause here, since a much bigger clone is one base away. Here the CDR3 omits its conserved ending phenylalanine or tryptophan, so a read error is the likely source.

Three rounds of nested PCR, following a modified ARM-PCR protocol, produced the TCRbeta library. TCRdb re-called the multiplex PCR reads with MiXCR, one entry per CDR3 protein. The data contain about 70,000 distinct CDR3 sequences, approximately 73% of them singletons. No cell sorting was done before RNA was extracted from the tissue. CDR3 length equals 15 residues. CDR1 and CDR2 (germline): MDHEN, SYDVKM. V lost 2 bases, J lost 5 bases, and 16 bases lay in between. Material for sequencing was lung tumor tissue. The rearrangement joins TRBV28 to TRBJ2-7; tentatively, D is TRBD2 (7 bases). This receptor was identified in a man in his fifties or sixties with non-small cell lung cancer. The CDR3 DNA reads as TGTGCCAGCAGTTTACTGGGAGGGGGGGTTAACGAGCAGTACCTC. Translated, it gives CASSLLGGGVNEQYL.